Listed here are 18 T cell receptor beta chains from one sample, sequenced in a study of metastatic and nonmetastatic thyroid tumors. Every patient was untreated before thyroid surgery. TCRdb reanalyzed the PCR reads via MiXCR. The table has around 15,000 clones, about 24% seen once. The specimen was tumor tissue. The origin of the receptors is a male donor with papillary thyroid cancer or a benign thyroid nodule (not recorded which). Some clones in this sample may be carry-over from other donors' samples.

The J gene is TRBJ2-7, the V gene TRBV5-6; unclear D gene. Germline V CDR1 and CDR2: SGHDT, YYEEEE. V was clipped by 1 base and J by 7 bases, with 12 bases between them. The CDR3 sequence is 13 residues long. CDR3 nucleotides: TGTGCCAGCAGCTTGTCGCCCCTCCGGGAGCAGTACTTC. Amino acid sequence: CASSLSPLREQYF.

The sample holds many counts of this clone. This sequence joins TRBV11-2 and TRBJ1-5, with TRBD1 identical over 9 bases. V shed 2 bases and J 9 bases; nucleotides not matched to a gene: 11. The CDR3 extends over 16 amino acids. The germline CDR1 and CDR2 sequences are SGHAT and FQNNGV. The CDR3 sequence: CASSLRDRVILWPQHF. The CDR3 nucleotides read TGTGCCAGCAGCTTAAGGGACAGGGTAATATTATGGCCCCAGCATTTT.

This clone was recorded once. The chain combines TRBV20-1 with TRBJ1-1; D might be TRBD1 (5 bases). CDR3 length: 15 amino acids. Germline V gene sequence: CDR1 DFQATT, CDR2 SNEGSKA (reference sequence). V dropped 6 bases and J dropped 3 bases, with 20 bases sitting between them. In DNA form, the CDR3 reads TGCAGTGCCATTGACAGTCTGGGTCTGGACACTGAAGCTTTCTTT. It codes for CSAIDSLGLDTEAFF.

The CDR3 region is CASSSGRNTEAFF. CDR3 coding DNA: TGTGCCAGCAGCTCGGGACGGAACACTGAAGCTTTCTTT. The chain employs TRBV13 and TRBJ1-1; tentative D call: TRBD1 (5 bases). Germline lookup yields CDR1 PRHDT and CDR2 FYEKMQ (reference sequence). This CDR3 spans 13 amino acids. The ends were cut back, 4 bases at V and 1 base at J, with 7 bases in the middle. The full variable domain, completed using reference TRBV13 and TRBJ1-1, is AAGVIQSPRHLIKEKRETATLKCYPIPRHDTVYWYQQGPGQDPQFLISFYEKMQSDKGSIPDRFSAQQFSDYHSELNMSSLELGDSALYFCASSSGRNTEAFFGQGTRLTVV.

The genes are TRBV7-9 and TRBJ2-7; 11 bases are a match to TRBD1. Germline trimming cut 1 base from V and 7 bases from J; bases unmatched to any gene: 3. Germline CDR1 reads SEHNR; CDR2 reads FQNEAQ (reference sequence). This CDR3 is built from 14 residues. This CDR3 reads CASSLGTGGREQYF. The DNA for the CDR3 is TGTGCCAGCAGCTTAGGGACAGGGGGCAGGGAGCAGTACTTC.

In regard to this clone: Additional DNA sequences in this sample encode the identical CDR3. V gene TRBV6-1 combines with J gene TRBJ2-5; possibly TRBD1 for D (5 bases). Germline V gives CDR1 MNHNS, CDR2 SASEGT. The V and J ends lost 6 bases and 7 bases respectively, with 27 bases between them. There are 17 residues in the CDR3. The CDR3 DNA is TGTGCCAGCAGCGCCGGTACAGGCGTCCCAACGTCGGTGACCCAGTACTTC. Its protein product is CASSAGTGVPTSVTQYF.

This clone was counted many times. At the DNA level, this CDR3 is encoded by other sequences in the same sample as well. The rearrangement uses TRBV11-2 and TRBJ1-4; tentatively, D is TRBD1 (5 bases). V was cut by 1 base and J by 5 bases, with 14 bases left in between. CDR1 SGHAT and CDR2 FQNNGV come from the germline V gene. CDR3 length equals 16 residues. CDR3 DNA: TGTGCCAGCAGCTTAGGCACGGGTGAGGGGAATGAAAAACTGTTTTTT. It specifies CASSLGTGEGNEKLFF.

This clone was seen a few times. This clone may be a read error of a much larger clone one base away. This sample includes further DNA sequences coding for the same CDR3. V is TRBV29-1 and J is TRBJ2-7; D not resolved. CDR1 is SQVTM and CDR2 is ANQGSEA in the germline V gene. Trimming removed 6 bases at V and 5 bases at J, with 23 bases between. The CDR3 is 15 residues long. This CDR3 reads CSVPSLGFDADEQYF. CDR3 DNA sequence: TGCAGCGTCCCCTCGCTGGGATTTGATGCTGACGAGCAGTACTTC.

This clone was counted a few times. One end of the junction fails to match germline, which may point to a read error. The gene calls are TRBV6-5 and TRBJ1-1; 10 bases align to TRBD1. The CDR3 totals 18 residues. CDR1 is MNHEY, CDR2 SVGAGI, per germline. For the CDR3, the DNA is TGTGCCAGTAGTTACTCAGCTCGGGACAGGGGAATGAACACTCAAGCTTTCTTT. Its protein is CASSYSARDRGMNTQAFF.

Here the CDR3 reads CASSIDPSHNEQFF. The CDR3 DNA reads as TGTGCCAGTAGTATAGACCCTAGCCATAATGAGCAGTTCTTC. V usage is TRBV19 and J usage is TRBJ2-1; D is possibly TRBD2 (5 bases). There are 14 residues in the CDR3. Trimming took 0 bases from V and 7 from J, leaving 10 bases between them. The germline V gene encodes CDR1 LNHDA and CDR2 SQIVND (reference sequence).

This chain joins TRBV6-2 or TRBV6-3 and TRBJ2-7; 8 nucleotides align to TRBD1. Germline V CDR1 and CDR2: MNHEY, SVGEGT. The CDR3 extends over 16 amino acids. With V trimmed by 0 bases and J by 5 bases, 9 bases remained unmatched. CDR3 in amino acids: CASSYSRDRFFDEQYF. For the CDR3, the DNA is TGTGCCAGCAGTTACTCTCGGGACAGGTTTTTCGACGAGCAGTACTTC.

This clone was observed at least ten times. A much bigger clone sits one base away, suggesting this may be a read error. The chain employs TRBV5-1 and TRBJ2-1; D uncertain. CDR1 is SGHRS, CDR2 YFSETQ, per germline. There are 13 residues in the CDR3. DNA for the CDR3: TGCGCCAGCAGCTTGGCGGAACACAATAAGCAGTTCTTC. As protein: CASSLAEHNKQFF.

The CDR3 sequence is CASSSDKVYEQYF. The DNA for the CDR3 is TGTGCCAGCAGCTCCGACAAGGTTTACGAGCAGTACTTC. The rearrangement links TRBV7-8 to TRBJ2-7; no clear D gene. Germline V lookup: CDR1 SGHVS, CDR2 FQNEAQ. The V end lost 4 bases, the J end lost 4 bases, and 11 bases lay between the germline ends. The CDR3 runs 13 residues.

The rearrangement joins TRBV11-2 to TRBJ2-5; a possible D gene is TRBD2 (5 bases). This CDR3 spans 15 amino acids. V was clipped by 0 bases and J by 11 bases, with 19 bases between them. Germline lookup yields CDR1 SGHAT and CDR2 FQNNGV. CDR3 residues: CASSLEAAGQDTQYF. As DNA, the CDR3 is TGTGCCAGCAGCTTAGAAGCGGCAGGCCAAGATACTCAGTACTTC.

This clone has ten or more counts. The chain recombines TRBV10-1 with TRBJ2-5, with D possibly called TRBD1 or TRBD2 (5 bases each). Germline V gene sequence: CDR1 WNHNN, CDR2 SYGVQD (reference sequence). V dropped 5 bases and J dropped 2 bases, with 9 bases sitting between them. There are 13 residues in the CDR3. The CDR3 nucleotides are TGCGCCAGCAGTCGAGGGGTACAAGAGACCCAGTACTTC. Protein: CASSRGVQETQYF.

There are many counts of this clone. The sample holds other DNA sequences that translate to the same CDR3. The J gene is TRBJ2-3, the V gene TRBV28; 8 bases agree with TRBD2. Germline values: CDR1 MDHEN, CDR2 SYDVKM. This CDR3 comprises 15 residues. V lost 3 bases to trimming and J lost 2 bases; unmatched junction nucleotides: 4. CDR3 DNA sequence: TGTGCCAGCAGTTTGCCTAGCGGGCTCACAGATACGCAGTATTTT. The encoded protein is CASSLPSGLTDTQYF.

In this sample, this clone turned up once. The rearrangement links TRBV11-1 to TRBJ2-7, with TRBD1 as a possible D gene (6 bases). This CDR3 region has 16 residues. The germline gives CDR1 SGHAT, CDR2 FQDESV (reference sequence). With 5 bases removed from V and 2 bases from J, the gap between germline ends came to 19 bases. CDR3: CASSDGLGQSAYEQYF. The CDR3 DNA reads TGTGCCAGCAGCGACGGATTAGGACAGTCCGCCTACGAGCAGTACTTC.

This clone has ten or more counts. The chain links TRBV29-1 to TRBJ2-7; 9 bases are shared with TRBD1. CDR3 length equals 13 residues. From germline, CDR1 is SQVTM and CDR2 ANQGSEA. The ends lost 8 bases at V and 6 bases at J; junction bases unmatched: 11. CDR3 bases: TGCAGCACGGGGGAGGGACAGGGAGGCGAGCAGTACTTC. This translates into CSTGEGQGGEQYF.